This T cell receptor (beta chain) is from a study of identifying expanded T cells in peripheral blood. The table came from immunoSEQ multiplex PCR; TCRdb's copy has only in-frame clones and leaves some out. The repertoire holds under 85,000 clones, with roughly 89% as singletons. Trimming shortened V by 3 bases and J by 7 bases, and 21 bases separated the two germline ends. Germline CDR1 MDHEN, CDR2 SYDVKM. CDR3 length equals 16 residues. This sequence originates from a person aged 18 to 75 in good health. The sequenced material came from blood. This chain links TRBV28 with TRBJ1-1; D is possibly TRBD1 (5 bases). In nucleotides, the CDR3 is TGTGCCAGCAGTTTCGGGTCAGACAGATACTTCGGTGAAGCTTTCTTT. This encodes CASSFGSDRYFGEAFF. Combining the CDR3 with reference TRBV28 and TRBJ1-1 gives the whole variable domain DVKVTQSSRYLVKRTGEKVFLECVQDMDHENMFWYRQDPGLGLRLIYFSYDVKMKEKGDIPEGYSVSREKKERFSLILESASTNQTSMYLCASSFGSDRYFGEAFFGQGTRLTVV.